The TCR beta chain under discussion was sequenced for a study of Ad26.COV2.S vaccination and SARS-CoV-2 variants. In the study overall: Doses of Ad26.COV2.S were injected into muscle once or twice, 56 days apart. Study results and caveats: Greater spike-specific TCR breadth was seen in vaccine recipients than in placebo recipients. The TCR breadth and depth analyses may have produced an underestimate of total T cell responses.

The treatment: over 15 received Ad26.COV2.S at low or high dose, single or two shots; 5 received placebo; per-sample allocation not given. After the first vaccine or placebo injection, samples were drawn on day 63. SARS-CoV-2 spike from the Wuhan strain was encoded by the vaccine, an Ad26 vector. Notes on this clone: As yet, its antigen is unknown.

Sequencing was performed with immunoSEQ multiplex PCR; in TCRdb, only in-frame clones are kept and a portion is missing. Here the sample spans a few hundred thousand clones, roughly 91% being singletons. V lost 5 bases and J lost 4, with 14 bases in between. CDR1 and CDR2 (germline): SNHLY, FYNNEI. The CDR3 is made up of 14 amino acids. The source was peripheral blood, collected in a trial of Ad26.COV2.S vaccine versus placebo. This TCR derives from a person aged 18 to 59 who received the Ad26.COV2.S COVID-19 vaccine or a placebo. The chain carries TRBV2 and TRBJ1-2, with D perhaps matching TRBD1 (5 bases). CDR3 coding DNA: TGTGCCAGCAGTCCCGGGGGGGATTTCTATGGCTACACCTTC. Translating gives CASSPGGDFYGYTF.